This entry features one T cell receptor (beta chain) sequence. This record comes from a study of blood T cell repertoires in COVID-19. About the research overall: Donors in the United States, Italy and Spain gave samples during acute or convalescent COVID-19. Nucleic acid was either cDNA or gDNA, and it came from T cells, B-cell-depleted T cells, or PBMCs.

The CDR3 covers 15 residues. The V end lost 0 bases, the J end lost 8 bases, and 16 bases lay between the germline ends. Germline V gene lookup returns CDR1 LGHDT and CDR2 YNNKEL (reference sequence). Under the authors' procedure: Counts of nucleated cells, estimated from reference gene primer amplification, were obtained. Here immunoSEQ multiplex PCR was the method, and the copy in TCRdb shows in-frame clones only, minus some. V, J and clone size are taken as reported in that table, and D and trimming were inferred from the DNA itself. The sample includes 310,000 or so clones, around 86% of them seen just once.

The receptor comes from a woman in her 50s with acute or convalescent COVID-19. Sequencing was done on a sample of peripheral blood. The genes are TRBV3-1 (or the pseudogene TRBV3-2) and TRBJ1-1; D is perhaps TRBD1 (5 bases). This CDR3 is CASSQDPARAVEAFF. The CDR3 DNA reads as TGTGCCAGCAGCCAAGATCCCGCCAGGGCAGTCGAAGCTTTCTTT.